What follows are 24 T cell receptor beta chains derived from one specimen sequenced in a study of CD8+CD57+ T cells in acquired aplastic anemia. Genomic DNA provided the template from which TCR beta VDJ and CDR3 profiles were obtained. TCRdb re-called the reads through MiXCR, storing one row per CDR3 protein. The sample has a few hundred thousand distinct CDR3 sequences, 60% to 65% seen once. Sample: sorted CD4+, CD8+, or CD8+CD57+ T cells (not recorded which) from PBMCs. The receptors here all came from a human donor in good health.

This sequence joins TRBV7-2 and TRBJ2-7; TRBD2 aligns across 7 bases. This CDR3 has 16 residues. V lost 5 bases, J lost 0 bases, and 10 bases stayed unmatched. The germline gives CDR1 SGHTA, CDR2 FQGNSA. CDR3 DNA: TGTGCCAGCAGCCTAGGTAGCGGGCCTAGCTCCTACGAGCAGTACTTC. As protein: CASSLGSGPSSYEQYF.

The chain joins TRBV2 to TRBJ1-2; D remains unclear. V was clipped by 1 base and J by 4 bases, with 4 bases between them. CDR3 length: 12 residues. Germline V gene lookup returns CDR1 SNHLY and CDR2 FYNNEI. CDR3 sequence (DNA): TGTGCCAGCAGTGAAGTCCTCTATGGCTACACCTTC. This sequence encodes CASSEVLYGYTF.

This clonotype was detected only once. This chain uses TRBV20-1 with TRBJ2-7; no reliable D call. The CDR3 loop spans 12 amino acids. CDR1 and CDR2 from the germline V gene are DFQATT and SNEGSKA (reference sequence). Trimming shortened V by 3 bases and J by 6 bases, and 12 bases separated the two germline ends. CDR3 DNA sequence: TGCAGTGCTAGTCAGGCCGATGGCGAGCAGTACTTC. Amino acid sequence: CSASQADGEQYF.

The chain carries TRBV7-8 and TRBJ2-3; D is perhaps TRBD1 (6 bases). Germline CDR1 SGHVS, CDR2 FQNEAQ. This CDR3 has 15 amino acids. V gave up 2 bases and J gave up 4 bases, with 13 bases separating them. CDR3 amino acids: CASSLRPDRADTQYF. DNA of the CDR3: TGTGCCAGCAGCTTACGCCCGGACAGAGCAGATACGCAGTATTTT.

The rearrangement uses TRBV20-1 and TRBJ2-7; 8 positions agree with TRBD2. J lost 4 bases, V lost 4 bases, and 3 bases had no gene match. This CDR3 is built from 12 residues. The germline V gene has CDR1 DFQATT and CDR2 SNEGSKA (reference sequence). CDR3 bases: TGCAGTGCTAAGAAGCGGGGGTACGAGCAGTACTTC. Its translation: CSAKKRGYEQYF.

CDR3 nucleotides: TGTGCCAGCACCGGGGGGGACAGGGGTTACAATGAGCAGTTCTTC. Translation gives CASTGGDRGYNEQFF. The chain links TRBV2 to TRBJ2-1; 10 nucleotides agree with TRBD1. J was trimmed by 4 bases and V by 7 bases; bases with no gene match: 7. The CDR3 runs 15 residues. Germline assignment: CDR1 SNHLY and CDR2 FYNNEI. Variable domain in full (rest from reference TRBV2 and TRBJ2-1): EPEVTQTPSHQVTQMGQEVILRCVPISNHLYFYWYRQILGQKVEFLVSFYNNEISEKSEIFDDQFSVERPDGSNFTLKIRSTKLEDSAMYFCASTGGDRGYNEQFFGPGTRLTVL.

The chain employs TRBV5-4 and TRBJ1-3; D possibly corresponds to TRBD1 (5 bases). CDR3 size: 13 residues. Germline V gene data show CDR1 as SGHNT and CDR2 as YYREEE (reference sequence). V lost 4 bases and J lost 8, with 13 bases in between. The CDR3 bases are TGTGCCAGCAGCATAGGGGATGGCTACACCATATATTTT. Its protein product is CASSIGDGYTIYF.

V usage is TRBV29-1 and J usage is TRBJ1-1, with TRBD1 matching 10 bases. This CDR3 spans 13 amino acids. Germline values: CDR1 SQVTM, CDR2 ANQGSEA. V lost 4 bases and J lost 10; bases outside the gene matches: 9. The CDR3: CSVARQGAWVAFF. Written as DNA, the CDR3 is TGCAGCGTTGCGAGACAGGGGGCCTGGGTAGCTTTCTTT.

This clonotype was detected once. Mismatch with germline at one junction end may stem from a read error. The chain carries TRBV12-3 or TRBV12-4 and TRBJ2-3; a possible D gene is TRBD1 (5 bases). The CDR3 length is 15 residues. The CDR3 bases are TGCGCCAGCAGTTTAACAGGTTCAGGCACAGATACGCAGTATTTT. It translates to CASSLTGSGTDTQYF.

This clonotype was counted many times. V is TRBV12-3 or TRBV12-4 and J is TRBJ1-1, with D perhaps matching TRBD1 (5 bases). This CDR3 has 13 amino acids. V shed 6 bases and J shed 5 bases, with 13 bases lying between them. DNA for the CDR3: TGTGCCAGCAGCGTCAGGGTTTTAACTGAAGCTTTCTTT. The encoded protein is CASSVRVLTEAFF.

A word on this clonotype: This may be a read error: a much more frequent sequence differs by one nucleotide. The rearrangement uses TRBV11-2 and TRBJ2-3; TRBD2 agrees at 7 bases. V gave up 5 bases and J gave up 8 bases; unmatched junction bases: 13. The CDR3 is 15 residues long. The V gene's germline CDR1 is SGHAT and CDR2 FQNNGV. The CDR3 region is CASSPGGGSKGTQYF. CDR3 coding DNA: TGTGCCAGCAGCCCTGGGGGAGGGTCGAAAGGTACGCAGTATTTT.

This clonotype was detected only a few times. This chain connects TRBV29-1 to TRBJ1-1, with 7 bases lining up with TRBD1. V dropped 6 bases and J dropped 6; count of bases not matched to a gene: 4. This CDR3 has 11 residues. Germline lookup yields CDR1 SQVTM and CDR2 ANQGSEA. The CDR3 DNA follows: TGCAGCGTAGATGGACAGGCTGAAGCTTTCTTT. It is translated as CSVDGQAEAFF.

This clonotype was counted many times. J is TRBJ2-3 and V is TRBV7-6; possibly TRBD2 for D (5 bases). The CDR3 loop spans 16 amino acids. The V gene's germline CDR1 is SGHVS and CDR2 FNYEAQ. Trimming stripped 5 bases from V and 0 bases from J, with 15 bases between. The CDR3 bases are TGTGCCAGCAGCCTGGAGACTACGGGGAGCACAGATACGCAGTATTTT. This gives the protein CASSLETTGSTDTQYF. The full variable domain, with the rest looked up from reference TRBV7-6 and TRBJ2-3, is GAGVSQSPRYKVTKRGQDVALRCDPISGHVSLYWYRQALGQGPEFLTYFNYEAQQDKSGLPNDRFSAERPEGSISTLTIQRTEQRDSAMYRCASSLETTGSTDTQYFGPGTRLTVL.

The chain carries TRBV4-2 and TRBJ1-4; tentatively, D is TRBD1 (5 bases). The CDR3 sequence is 15 residues long. Germline loops: CDR1 LGHNA, CDR2 YNFKEQ. V gave up 0 bases and J gave up 8 bases, with 13 bases separating them. The CDR3 region is CASSQDEGTEEKLFF. The CDR3 DNA reads TGTGCCAGCAGCCAAGATGAGGGGACCGAGGAAAAACTGTTTTTT.

V gene TRBV2 combines with J gene TRBJ1-5, with no clear D. Germline V CDR1 and CDR2: SNHLY, FYNNEI. This CDR3 contains 14 residues. Trimming took 11 bases from V and 0 from J, leaving 14 bases between them. The CDR3 DNA reads as TGTGCCTCAAACTCTGAATATAGCAATCAGCCCCAGCATTTT. This gives the protein CASNSEYSNQPQHF.

The chain couples TRBV2 to TRBJ2-1, with 10 bases that match TRBD2. The CDR3 covers 15 residues. V lost 3 bases and J lost 4; bases outside the gene matches: 3. From germline, CDR1 is SNHLY and CDR2 FYNNEI. CDR3 coding DNA: TGTGCCAGCAGTGATACAGCGGGAGGGTACAATGAGCAGTTCTTC. Translation: CASSDTAGGYNEQFF.

This rearrangement joins TRBV24-1 to TRBJ1-2, with 9 bases fitting TRBD1. The CDR3 is 14 amino acids. Germline trimming cut 4 bases from V and 4 bases from J; bases unmatched to any gene: 3. The germline V gene has CDR1 KGHDR and CDR2 SFDVKD. CDR3 in DNA: TGTGCCACCAGTGACGTGGACAGGGGCTATGGCTACACCTTC. It encodes CATSDVDRGYGYTF.

Comments on this clonotype: A read error may explain this, as a much larger clone is one base away. This chain connects TRBV27 to TRBJ1-1; no definite D call. The CDR3 totals 13 residues. CDR1 and CDR2 (germline): MNHEY, SMNVEV (reference sequence). Deletions cut 4 bases from V and 1 base from J, with 7 bases between. In nucleotides, the CDR3 is TGTGCCAGCAGTTACGCAGGGAACACTGAAGCTTTCTTT. Protein: CASSYAGNTEAFF.

The chain links TRBV10-1 to TRBJ1-1; D gene ambiguous. CDR3 length: 13 residues. Germline V gene sequence: CDR1 WNHNN, CDR2 SYGVQD (reference sequence). The V end lost 4 bases, the J end lost 6 bases, and 12 bases lay between the germline ends. The CDR3 region is CASSVDERSEAFF. The CDR3 DNA is TGCGCCAGCAGTGTGGACGAGAGGTCTGAAGCTTTCTTT.

This clonotype came up once. The chain employs TRBV9 and TRBJ1-1; the match to TRBD1 covers 10 bases. The junction had 8 bases not matched to a gene; V was cut back by 2 bases and J by 7 bases. Germline V lookup: CDR1 SGDLS, CDR2 YYNGEE. The CDR3 spans 15 residues. The CDR3 protein is CASSVGQGELGEAFF. The CDR3 bases are TGTGCCAGCAGCGTCGGACAGGGGGAATTGGGTGAAGCTTTCTTT.

The V call is TRBV7-6, the J call TRBJ2-5; 11 nucleotides align to TRBD2. Germline CDR1 reads SGHVS; CDR2 reads FNYEAQ. The CDR3 has 17 amino acids. Trimming removed 3 bases from V and 5 bases from J; junction bases left unmatched: 11. CDR3 coding DNA: TGTGCCAGCAGCTTGGCGAGTAGCGGGGGGGCCGGCGAGACCCAGTACTTC. Its protein product is CASSLASSGGAGETQYF.

This clonotype was found a few times. V usage is TRBV15 and J usage is TRBJ2-5, with D possibly matching TRBD2 (6 bases). Germline values: CDR1 LNHNV, CDR2 YYDKDF (reference sequence). The CDR3 consists of 17 residues. Trimming cost V 0 bases and J 2 bases, with 16 bases left between them. Written as DNA, the CDR3 is TGTGCCACCAGCAGAGATGGTACCGGGAGTTCTCAAGAGACCCAGTACTTC. Encoded protein: CATSRDGTGSSQETQYF.

This clonotype was counted at least ten times. The CDR3 coding sequence is TGTGCCATCAGCGCTGAGTTGGGGGGCTCCTACGAGCAGTACTTC. Protein sequence: CAISAELGGSYEQYF. The chain has TRBV10-3 and TRBJ2-7; D is possibly TRBD2 (6 bases). This CDR3 region has 15 residues. The V gene's germline CDR1 is ENHRY and CDR2 SYGVKD. V lost 6 bases to trimming and J lost 0 bases, with 15 bases between them.

The genes are TRBV24-1 and TRBJ1-1, with D unclear. V lost 1 base and J 2 bases, leaving 4 bases between the germline ends. This CDR3 has 13 amino acids. Germline CDR1 is KGHDR and CDR2 is SFDVKD. The CDR3 nucleotides are TGTGCCACCAGTGATTTCCCAAACACTGAAGCTTTCTTT. Protein: CATSDFPNTEAFF.